This T cell receptor beta chain originates from a study of monozygotic twins with inflammatory bowel disease (dated by TCRdb to between 2019 and 2020). Notes on the research overall: In total, approximately 30 monozygotic twin pairs made up the full study: 19 Danish pairs, all IBD-discordant, plus nine German pairs, of which four were IBD-concordant and five were IBD-discordant. Within discordant pairs, disease-associated traits were sought mainly by comparing IBD patients with their genetically identical healthy co-twins. Each individual had, on average, about 151 000 unique TCRalpha sequences and 181 000 unique TCRbeta sequences available for analysis.

Library preparation used 5' RACE. Each TCR library was prepared from about 3.5 ug of total RNA. For each sample, cDNA was synthesized in eight separate reactions using SMARTScribe reverse transcriptase. During cDNA synthesis, template switching was used to introduce unique molecular identifiers that contained a 6-nucleotide sample barcode. TCRalpha and TCRbeta cDNA was amplified in two nested PCRs of about 16 and 10 cycles, and bead purification was carried out after each PCR. Before amplification, cDNA was treated with uracil DNA-glycosylase and purified using the QIAquick PCR purification kit. The second PCR added Illumina TruSeq-compatible adapters along with sample-specific barcodes. Library quality and concentration were checked on TapeStation and Qubit, and libraries were pooled at around 5.3 ng each. Sequencing of pooled libraries was carried out on an Illumina HiSeq2500 single-index Rapid Run using 2 x 100 bp reads and custom sequencing primers. In the paper's pipeline: MiGEC version 1.2.6 was used for UMI-based consensus assembly, which corrected PCR and sequencing errors. MiXCR version 2.1.1 handled V(D)J alignment, clonotype assembly and CDR3 extraction. To normalise gene usage, clonotype sharing and MAIT/NKT TCR abundance, the top 1000, 10 000 and 20 000 clonotypes in each sample were analysed. After downsampling to 27 000 UMIs, diversity was calculated as the inverse Simpson index using the vegan R package. Paired Mann-Whitney U tests were applied to discordant twin pairs, and Benjamini-Hochberg correction was used for multiple testing. TCRdb reprocessed the sequencing reads and holds a single record per CDR3 protein sequence, with no DNA. The V and J calls follow TCRdb's processing rather than the paper's. The sample table includes some 160,000 distinct CDR3 sequences. Around 7.2% of the sample lies in the top ten.

General findings and caveats noted by the study authors: Differing immunosuppressive treatments among patients may have added background noise and inter-individual variability to the repertoires. Compared with healthy twins, IBD patients shared fewer clonotypes with other individuals, and the difference was most pronounced in patients with signs of disease activity. The analysis was unable to tell apart different T cell subtypes. No single strong signal or clonotype linked to IBD turned up in the results, so the idea that one exists was not supported. A decrease in TCRbeta repertoire diversity, as measured by inverse Simpson index, was observed in IBD patients compared with their healthy co-twins. Repertoire similarity did not differ between concordant and discordant twins, possibly due to limited statistical power.

On this clonotype itself: Its recognized antigen is unknown.

From each donor, a roughly 2.5 ml peripheral blood sample was collected into PAXgene tubes and stored at -80 degrees C. Without T cell sorting, total RNA was isolated from whole blood using the PAXgene blood miRNA kit on an automated QIAcube. Peripheral blood from monozygotic twin pairs, either concordant or discordant for inflammatory bowel disease, underwent deep TCRalpha and TCRbeta repertoire profiling that used unique molecular barcoding. Smoking habits were recorded for all twin pairs, and each individual was classified as a current, former or never smoker. From the cysteine up to the phenylalanine, the CDR3 has a length of 15 residues. Only the protein is on record. From a lookup of the germline V gene, CDR1 and CDR2 are SGHDN and FVKESK.

Recombination linked TRBV14 to TRBJ2-1; the TCRdb call, TRBD2, lacks DNA for checking. Sample: blood. The receptor comes from a human donor with ulcerative colitis or Crohn's disease, or a healthy co-twin of an affected twin (not recorded which). Here the CDR3 is given as CASSQVLISRDEQFF.